This T cell receptor beta chain was sequenced during a study of technical replicates of blood from several donors. This table comes from immunoSEQ multiplex PCR, and its TCRdb copy is limited to in-frame clones, with some not included. The data show about 34,000 clones, with about 92% seen just once and approximately 4% held by the top ten. Germline V lookup: CDR1 SGDLS, CDR2 YYNGEE. This CDR3 has 15 residues. The V end lost 4 bases, the J end lost 2 bases, and 12 bases lay between the germline ends. The gene calls are TRBV9 and TRBJ2-2, with D possibly TRBD2 on 6 matching bases. Sequenced material: PBMCs. This TCR was sampled from a human donor in good health. Some clones in this sample may be carry-over from other donors' samples. The CDR3 DNA sequence: TGTGCCAGCAGCCCCCAGGGACTTAACACCGGGGAGCTGTTTTTT. This encodes CASSPQGLNTGELFF.